This T cell receptor beta chain was sequenced in a study of T-cell memory formation after mild COVID-19. About the study: Largely donor-specific TCR clusters were found.

Findings of the study overall: Clones that contracted from day 15 to 85 had balanced CD4/CD8; later expanders were CD4+ biased. CD8+ contracting clones occupied EMRA, while CD4+ ones occupied mainly CM and EM.

With regard to this clonotype: The antigen is unknown.

cDNA libraries for TCR alpha and TCR beta, carrying sample barcodes and UMIs, came from 5'RACE with constant-segment primers. TCRdb redid the calling of the 5' RACE reads with MiXCR, one entry per CDR3 protein. The sample has approximately 340,000 distinct CDR3 sequences; about a sixth are singletons. This CDR3 spans 16 amino acids. Trimming removed 2 bases from V and 0 bases from J, with 8 bases in between. The germline gives CDR1 MGHRA, CDR2 YSYEKL. This receptor was identified in a man aged 18 to 30 who had mild COVID-19 (a few samples of this study predate the infection). Cell type and time point are not known. The chain combines TRBV4-1 with TRBJ2-6, with unresolved D. Sequencing was carried out using PBMCs or a T cell subset sorted from them (not recorded which). The CDR3 protein is CASSQQSLSGANVLTF. In nucleotides, the CDR3 is TGCGCCAGCAGCCAACAATCTCTCTCTGGGGCCAACGTCCTGACTTTC.